This T cell receptor beta chain was sequenced in a study of blood T cell repertoires in COVID-19. Overall study: T cells, B-cell-depleted T cells, or PBMCs supplied cDNA or gDNA.

Germline CDR1 reads SGHTA; CDR2 reads FQGNSA. V lost 0 bases and J lost 2, with 13 bases in between. CDR3 length: 16 amino acids. Profiling relied on immunoSEQ multiplex PCR, and the TCRdb table lists in-frame clones only, not all of them. This sample has around 310,000 clones, with 70% to 90% found just once. V usage is TRBV7-2 and J usage is TRBJ1-2, with D perhaps TRBD1 (5 bases). This clonotype was sampled from an older woman with acute or convalescent COVID-19. Sequencing input: peripheral blood. The CDR3 nucleotides read TGTGCCAGCAGCTTAGCCCCGGGACTCAGAAACTATGGCTACACCTTC. It codes for CASSLAPGLRNYGYTF.